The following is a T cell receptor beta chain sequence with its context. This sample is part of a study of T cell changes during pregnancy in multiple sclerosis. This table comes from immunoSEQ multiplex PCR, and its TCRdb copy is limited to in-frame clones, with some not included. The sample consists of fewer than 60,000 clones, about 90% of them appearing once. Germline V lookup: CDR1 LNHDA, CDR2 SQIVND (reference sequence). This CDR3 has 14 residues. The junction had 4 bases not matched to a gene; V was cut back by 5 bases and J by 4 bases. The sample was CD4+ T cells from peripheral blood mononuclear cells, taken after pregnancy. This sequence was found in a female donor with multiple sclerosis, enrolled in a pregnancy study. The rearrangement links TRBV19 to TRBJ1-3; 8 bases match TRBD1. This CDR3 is CASSEDRVGNTIYF. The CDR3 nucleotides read TGTGCCAGTAGTGAGGACAGGGTCGGAAACACCATATATTTT.